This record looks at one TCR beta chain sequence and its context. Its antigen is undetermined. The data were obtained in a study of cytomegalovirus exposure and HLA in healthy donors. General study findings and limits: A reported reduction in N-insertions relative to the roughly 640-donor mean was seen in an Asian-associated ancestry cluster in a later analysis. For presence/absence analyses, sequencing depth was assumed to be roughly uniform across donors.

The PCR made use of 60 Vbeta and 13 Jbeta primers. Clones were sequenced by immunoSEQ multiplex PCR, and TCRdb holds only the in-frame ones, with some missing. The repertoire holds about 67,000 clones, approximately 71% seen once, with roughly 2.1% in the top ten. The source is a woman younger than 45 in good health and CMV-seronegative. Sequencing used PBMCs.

CDR3 bases: TGCGCCAGCAGCGCCTGGACTAGCGGGGGGGGAGGCACAGATACGCAGTATTTT. It is translated as CASSAWTSGGGGTDTQYF. This chain joins TRBV5-1 and TRBJ2-3; 15 bases match TRBD2. Trimming took 4 bases from V and 1 from J; bases not matched to a gene: 7. This CDR3 has 18 amino acids. Germline V gene sequence: CDR1 SGHRS, CDR2 YFSETQ.